Sequencing of this T cell receptor (beta chain) was carried out in a study of CD8 T cells in ankylosing spondylitis. Study-wide results and limits: Before this, some motif variants had been reported in reactive arthritis synovial fluid and blood. There was reportedly significant enrichment of clones that were disease-linked in matched ankylosing spondylitis synovial fluid. Apparently characteristic of ankylosing spondylitis blood was a TCR beta motif (under ten highly homologous variants).

Making use of molecular barcodes, quantitative 5'-RACE generated TCR beta libraries. TCRdb reprocessed the 5' RACE reads with MiXCR, giving one entry per CDR3 protein. Among about 220,000 distinct CDR3 sequences listed, roughly 24% were seen once. About this clonotype itself: Its antigen is unidentified.

The TCR originated in a male donor with ankylosing spondylitis or in good health (not recorded which). The sequenced material came from blood, either unsorted or a sorted T cell fraction (not recorded which).

The CDR3 loop is CAISESWQGGETQYF. CDR3 coding DNA: TGTGCCATCAGTGAGTCCTGGCAGGGAGGAGAGACCCAGTACTTC. J is TRBJ2-5 and V is TRBV10-3; the D gene is possibly TRBD2 (6 bases). The CDR3 loop spans 15 amino acids. The germline V gene has CDR1 ENHRY and CDR2 SYGVKD. Trimming took 0 bases from V and 4 from J, leaving 12 bases between them.